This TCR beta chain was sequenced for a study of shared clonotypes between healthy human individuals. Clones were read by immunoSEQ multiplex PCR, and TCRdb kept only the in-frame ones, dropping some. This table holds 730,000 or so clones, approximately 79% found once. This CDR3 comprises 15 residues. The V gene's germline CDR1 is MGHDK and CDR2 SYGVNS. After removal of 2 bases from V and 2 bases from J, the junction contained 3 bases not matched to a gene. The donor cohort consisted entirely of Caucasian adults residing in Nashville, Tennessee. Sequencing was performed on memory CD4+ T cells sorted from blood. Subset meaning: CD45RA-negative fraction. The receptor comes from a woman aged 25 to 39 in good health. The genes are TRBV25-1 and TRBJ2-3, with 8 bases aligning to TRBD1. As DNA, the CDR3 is TGTGCCAGCAGTGAACGGGACAGGCTCACAGATACGCAGTATTTT. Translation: CASSERDRLTDTQYF.